This TCR beta chain originates from a study of T-cell memory formation after mild COVID-19. Germline assignment: CDR1 MGHRA and CDR2 YSYEKL. V was cut by 1 base and J by 0 bases, with 13 bases left in between. The CDR3 extends over 17 amino acids. TCRdb re-called the 5' RACE reads through MiXCR, storing one row per CDR3 protein. The sample includes 470,000 or so distinct CDR3 sequences, over 15% of them seen just once. This clonotype occurred many times. The material sequenced was PBMCs or a T cell subset sorted from them (not recorded which). The chain has TRBV4-1 and TRBJ2-4; D not certain. The TCR sequence derives from a man aged 18-30 years who had mild COVID-19 (a few samples of this study predate the infection). Cell type and time point are not known. CDR3 in amino acids: CASSQVRWEAAKNIQYF. The DNA of the CDR3 is TGCGCCAGCAGCCAAGTCAGATGGGAAGCAGCCAAAAACATTCAGTACTTC.